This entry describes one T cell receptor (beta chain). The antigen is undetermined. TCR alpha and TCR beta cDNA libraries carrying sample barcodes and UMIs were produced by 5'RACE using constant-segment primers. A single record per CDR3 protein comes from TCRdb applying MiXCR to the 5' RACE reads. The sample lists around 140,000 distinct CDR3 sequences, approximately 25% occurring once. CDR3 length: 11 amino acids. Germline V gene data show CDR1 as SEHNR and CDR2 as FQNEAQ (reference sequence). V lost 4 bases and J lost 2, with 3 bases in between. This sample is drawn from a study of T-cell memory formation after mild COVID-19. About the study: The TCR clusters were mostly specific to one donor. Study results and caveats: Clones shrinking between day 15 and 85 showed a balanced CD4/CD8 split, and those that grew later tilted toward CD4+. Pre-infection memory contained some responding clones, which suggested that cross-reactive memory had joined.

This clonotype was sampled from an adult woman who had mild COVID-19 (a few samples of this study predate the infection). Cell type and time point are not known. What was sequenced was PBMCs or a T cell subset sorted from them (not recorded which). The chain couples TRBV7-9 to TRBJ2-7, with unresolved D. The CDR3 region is CASSWTYEQYF. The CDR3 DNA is TGTGCCAGCAGCTGGACCTACGAGCAGTACTTC.